This T cell receptor (beta chain) was observed in a study of T cells in tuberculosis. The wider study: Sequenced TCRs come from CD1B-GMM tetramer-binding T cells. In South Africa, adults with active tuberculosis were compared with IGRA-negative and latently infected IGRA-positive adolescents.

Here immunoSEQ multiplex PCR was the method, and the copy in TCRdb shows in-frame clones only, minus some. The sample includes 35,000 to 45,000 clones, around 94% seen only once; the top ten take about 2%. Trimming cost V 6 bases and J 1 base, with 16 bases left between them. The CDR3 runs 15 residues. Germline values: CDR1 MDHEN, CDR2 SYDVKM. The chain recombines TRBV28 with TRBJ2-7; D is possibly TRBD2 (6 bases). The material sequenced was PBMCs. This TCR was recovered from a donor between 5 and 29 years old with latent tuberculosis or without tuberculosis infection. Some clones in this sample may be carry-over from other donors' samples. In nucleotides, the CDR3 is TGTGCCAGCAGGGAGGGCCCAGGGTCTTCCTACGAGCAGTACTTC. Residues: CASREGPGSSYEQYF.